The entry that follows covers one TCR beta chain sequence. Its antigen is not known. This sample stems from a study of OX40 agonist ivuxolimab in advanced cancers. For the study at large: Ivuxolimab doses were 0.01, 0.1, 0.3, 1.5, 3 or 10 mg/kg every 2 weeks.

Study conclusions and caveats: Near-lowest levels of clonal expansion characterized partial responders at 0.1-3.0 mg/kg.

The method was immunoSEQ multiplex PCR; TCRdb's version includes in-frame clones alone and lacks a portion of them. The sample has tens of thousands of clones; about 85% are singletons. Germline values: CDR1 MNHEY, CDR2 SVGAGI. The germline V and J ends were trimmed by 5 bases and 1 base, with 11 bases remaining between them. This CDR3 comprises 14 residues. The chain links TRBV6-5 to TRBJ1-2; D uncertain. This TCR derives from an adult with an advanced solid tumor such as melanoma, head and neck, liver or kidney cancer. The starting material was CD4+ or CD8+ T cells sorted from blood, obtained in a trial of the OX40 agonist ivuxolimab. The CDR3 DNA reads as TGTGCCAGCAGTAAACACGGGGTTAACTATGGCTACACCTTC. Its translation: CASSKHGVNYGYTF.